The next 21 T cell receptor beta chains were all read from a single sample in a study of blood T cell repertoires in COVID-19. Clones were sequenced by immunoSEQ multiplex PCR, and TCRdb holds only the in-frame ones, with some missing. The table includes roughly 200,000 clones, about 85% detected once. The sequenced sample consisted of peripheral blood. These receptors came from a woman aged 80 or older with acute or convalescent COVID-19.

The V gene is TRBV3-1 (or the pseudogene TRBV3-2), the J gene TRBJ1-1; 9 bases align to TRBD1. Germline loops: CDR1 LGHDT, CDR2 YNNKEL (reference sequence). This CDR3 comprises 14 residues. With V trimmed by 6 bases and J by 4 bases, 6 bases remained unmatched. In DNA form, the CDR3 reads TGTGCCAGCAGGGAGACAGGGGGGGGCACTGAAGCTTTCTTT. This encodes CASRETGGGTEAFF.

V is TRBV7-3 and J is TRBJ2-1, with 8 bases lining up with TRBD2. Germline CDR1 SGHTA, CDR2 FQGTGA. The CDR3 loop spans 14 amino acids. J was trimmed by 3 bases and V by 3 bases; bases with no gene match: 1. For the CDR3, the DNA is TGTGCCAGCAGCTTCCTAGCGGGCTACAATGAGCAGTTCTTC. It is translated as CASSFLAGYNEQFF.

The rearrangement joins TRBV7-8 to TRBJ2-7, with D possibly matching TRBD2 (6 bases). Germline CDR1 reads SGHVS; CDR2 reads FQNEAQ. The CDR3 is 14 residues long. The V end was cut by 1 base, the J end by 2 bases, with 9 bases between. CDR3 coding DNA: TGTGCCAGCAGCTTAGGGGGGGAAACCTACGAGCAGTACTTC. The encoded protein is CASSLGGETYEQYF.

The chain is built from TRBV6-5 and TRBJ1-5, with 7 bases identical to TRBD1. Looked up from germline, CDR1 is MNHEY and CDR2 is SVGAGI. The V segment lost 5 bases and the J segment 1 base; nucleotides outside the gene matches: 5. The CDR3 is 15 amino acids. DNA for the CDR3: TGTGCCAGCAGTAAACAGGGGCTCAGCAATCAGCCCCAGCATTTT. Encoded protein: CASSKQGLSNQPQHF.

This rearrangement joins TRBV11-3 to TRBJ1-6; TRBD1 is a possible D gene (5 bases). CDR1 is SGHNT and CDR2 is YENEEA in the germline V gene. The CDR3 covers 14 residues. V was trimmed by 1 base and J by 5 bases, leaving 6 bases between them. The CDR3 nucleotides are TGTGCCAGCAGCTTAGGGGGGGATAATTCACCCCTCCACTTT. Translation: CASSLGGDNSPLHF.

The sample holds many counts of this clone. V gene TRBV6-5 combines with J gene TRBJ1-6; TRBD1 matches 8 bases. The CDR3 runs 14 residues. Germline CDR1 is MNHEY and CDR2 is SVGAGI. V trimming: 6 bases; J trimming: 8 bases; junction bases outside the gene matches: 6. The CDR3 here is CASRSDRGDSPLHF. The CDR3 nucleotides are TGTGCCAGCAGGTCAGACAGGGGAGATTCACCCCTCCACTTT.

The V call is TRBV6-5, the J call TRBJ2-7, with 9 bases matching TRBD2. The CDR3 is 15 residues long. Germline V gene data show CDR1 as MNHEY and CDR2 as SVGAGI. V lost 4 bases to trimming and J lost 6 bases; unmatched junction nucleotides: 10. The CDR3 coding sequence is TGTGCCAGCAGTTCCTCAAGCGGGGGGCCAGCCGAGCAGTACTTC. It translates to CASSSSSGGPAEQYF.

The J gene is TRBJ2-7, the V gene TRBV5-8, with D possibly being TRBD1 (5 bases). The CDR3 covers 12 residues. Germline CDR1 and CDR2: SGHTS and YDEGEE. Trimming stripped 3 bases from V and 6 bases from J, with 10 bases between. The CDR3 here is CASSSRQREQYF. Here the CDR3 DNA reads TGTGCCAGCAGCTCAAGACAGCGCGAGCAGTACTTC.

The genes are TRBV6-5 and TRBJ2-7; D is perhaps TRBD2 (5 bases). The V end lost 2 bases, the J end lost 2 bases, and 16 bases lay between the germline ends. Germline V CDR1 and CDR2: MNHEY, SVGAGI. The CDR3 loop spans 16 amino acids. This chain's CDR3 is CASSYAQGRLTYEQYF. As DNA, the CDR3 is TGTGCCAGCAGTTACGCCCAAGGGAGATTGACCTACGAGCAGTACTTC.

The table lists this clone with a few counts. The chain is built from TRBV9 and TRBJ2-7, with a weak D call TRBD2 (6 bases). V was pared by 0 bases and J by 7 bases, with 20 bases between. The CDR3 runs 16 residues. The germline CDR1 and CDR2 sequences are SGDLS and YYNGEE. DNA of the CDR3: TGTGCCAGCAGCGTAGGCGCTAGCGTTTTTCCGGGGGAGCAGTACTTC. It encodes CASSVGASVFPGEQYF.

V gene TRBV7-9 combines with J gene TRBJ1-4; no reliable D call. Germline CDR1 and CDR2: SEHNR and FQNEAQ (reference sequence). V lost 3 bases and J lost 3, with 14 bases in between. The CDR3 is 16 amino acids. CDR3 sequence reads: CASSFSTGLANEKLFF. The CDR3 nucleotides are TGTGCCAGCAGCTTCAGCACGGGTCTCGCTAATGAAAAACTGTTTTTT.

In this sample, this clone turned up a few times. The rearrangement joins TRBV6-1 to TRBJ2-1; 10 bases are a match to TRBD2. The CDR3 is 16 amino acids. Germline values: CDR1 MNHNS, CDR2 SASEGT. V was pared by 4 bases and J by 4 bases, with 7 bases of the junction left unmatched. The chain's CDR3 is CASSAPAGGPYNEQFF. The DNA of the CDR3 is TGTGCCAGCAGTGCCCCAGCGGGGGGGCCTTACAATGAGCAGTTCTTC.

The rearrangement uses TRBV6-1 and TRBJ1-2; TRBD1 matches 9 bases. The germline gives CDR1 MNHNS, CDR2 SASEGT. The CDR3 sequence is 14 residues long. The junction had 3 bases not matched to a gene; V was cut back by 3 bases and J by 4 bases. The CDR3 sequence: CASSDAGQGYGYTF. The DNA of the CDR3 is TGTGCCAGCAGTGATGCGGGACAGGGCTATGGCTACACCTTC.

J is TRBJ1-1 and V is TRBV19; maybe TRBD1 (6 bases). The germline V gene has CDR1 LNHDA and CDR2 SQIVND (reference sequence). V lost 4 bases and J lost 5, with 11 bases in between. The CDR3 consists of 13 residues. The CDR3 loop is CASSRTDGTEAFF. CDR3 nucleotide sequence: TGTGCCAGTAGTAGGACAGACGGGACTGAAGCTTTCTTT.

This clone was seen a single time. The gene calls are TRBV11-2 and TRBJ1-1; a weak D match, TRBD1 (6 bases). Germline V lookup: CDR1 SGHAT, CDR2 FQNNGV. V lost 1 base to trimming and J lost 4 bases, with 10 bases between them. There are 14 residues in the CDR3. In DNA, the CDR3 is TGTGCCAGCAGCTTAGCACAGGGTTCCACTGAAGCTTTCTTT. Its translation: CASSLAQGSTEAFF.

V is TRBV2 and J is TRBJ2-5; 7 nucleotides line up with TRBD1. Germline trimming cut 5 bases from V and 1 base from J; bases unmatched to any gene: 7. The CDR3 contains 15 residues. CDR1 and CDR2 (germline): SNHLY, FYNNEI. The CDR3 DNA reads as TGTGCCAGCAGTTTATACGGGACAGCCCAAGAGACCCAGTACTTC. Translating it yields CASSLYGTAQETQYF.

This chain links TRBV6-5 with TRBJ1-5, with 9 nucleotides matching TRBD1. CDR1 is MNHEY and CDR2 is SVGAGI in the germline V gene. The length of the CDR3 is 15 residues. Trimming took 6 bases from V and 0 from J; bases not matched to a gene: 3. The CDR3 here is CASSRDRDSNQPQHF. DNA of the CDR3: TGTGCCAGCAGCCGGGACAGGGATAGCAATCAGCCCCAGCATTTT.

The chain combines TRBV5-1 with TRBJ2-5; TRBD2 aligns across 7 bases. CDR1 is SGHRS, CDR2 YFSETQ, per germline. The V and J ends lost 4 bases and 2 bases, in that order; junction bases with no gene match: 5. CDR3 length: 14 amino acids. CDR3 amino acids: CASSELAAQETQYF. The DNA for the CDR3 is TGCGCCAGCAGCGAGCTAGCGGCTCAAGAGACCCAGTACTTC.

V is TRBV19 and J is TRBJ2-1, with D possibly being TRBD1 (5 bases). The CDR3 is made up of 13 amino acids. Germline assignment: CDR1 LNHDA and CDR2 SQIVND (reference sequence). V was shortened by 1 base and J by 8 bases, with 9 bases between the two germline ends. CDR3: CASSIGRVYEQFF. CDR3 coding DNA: TGTGCCAGTAGTATAGGCAGGGTTTATGAGCAGTTCTTC.

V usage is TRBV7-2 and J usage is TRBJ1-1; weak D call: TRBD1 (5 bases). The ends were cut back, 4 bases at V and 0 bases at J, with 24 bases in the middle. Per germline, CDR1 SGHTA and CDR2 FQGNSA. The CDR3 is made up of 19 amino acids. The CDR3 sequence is CASSSRDARAGILNTEAFF. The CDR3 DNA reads TGTGCCAGCAGCTCGCGGGACGCCCGAGCAGGGATCTTGAACACTGAAGCTTTCTTT.

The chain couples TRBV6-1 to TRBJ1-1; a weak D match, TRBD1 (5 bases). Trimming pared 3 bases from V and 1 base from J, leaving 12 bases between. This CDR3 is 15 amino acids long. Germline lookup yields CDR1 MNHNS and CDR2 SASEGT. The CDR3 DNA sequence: TGTGCCAGCAGTGAGGGGGACTTCCGGAACACTGAAGCTTTCTTT. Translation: CASSEGDFRNTEAFF.